A selection of T cell receptor beta chains follows, all from one sample in a study of blood T cells in healthy people across ages. TCRdb reanalysed the 5' RACE reads using MiXCR and keeps one entry per CDR3 protein. The profile covers 1.8 million or so distinct CDR3 sequences, with about two fifths appearing a single time and under 30% taken by the ten largest. Sequencing was performed on blood. The receptors come from a human donor in good health. CDR3s include the opening cysteine and the closing phenylalanine or tryptophan. Each record gives: D gene, V gene, J gene, clone size, CDR3 protein, CDR3 DNA. A D gene is named only where the DNA matches it firmly. The size entry is marked missing in some rows and otherwise reads once, few, many or a size class.

D: -
V: TRBV7-2
J: TRBJ2-5
size: -
CDR3: CASSSFRAQETQYF
DNA: TGTGCCAGCAGCTCCTTCCGGGCCCAAGAGACCCAGTACTTC

D: -
V: TRBV15
J: TRBJ1-1
size: -
CDR3: CATSRDSGTGEAFF
DNA: TGTGCCACCAGCAGAGATTCGGGTACGGGGGAAGCTTTCTTT

D: -
V: TRBV7-2
J: TRBJ2-3
size: few
CDR3: CASSPGTHDTQYF
DNA: TGTGCCAGCAGCCCCGGGACTCACGATACGCAGTATTTT

D: -
V: TRBV19
J: TRBJ2-3
size: -
CDR3: CASSMKSGSALTDTQYF
DNA: TGTGCCAGTAGTATGAAGTCGGGGTCGGCTCTCACAGATACGCAGTATTTT

D: -
V: TRBV29-1
J: TRBJ2-1
size: -
CDR3: CSVETTNTRRNEQFF
DNA: TGCAGCGTTGAGACAACTAACACCCGGCGGAATGAGCAGTTCTTC

D: TRBD1
V: TRBV4-3
J: TRBJ2-3
size: few
CDR3: CASSQGTGFSDTQYF
DNA: TGCGCCAGCAGCCAAGGGACAGGGTTTTCTGATACGCAGTATTTT

D: TRBD1
V: TRBV3-1
J: TRBJ1-2
size: many
CDR3: CASSFGQGNYGYTF
DNA: TGTGCCAGCAGCTTCGGACAGGGTAACTATGGCTACACCTTC

D: -
V: TRBV18
J: TRBJ2-7
size: -
CDR3: CASSPPVDGNYEQYF
DNA: TGTGCCAGCTCACCACCGGTGGACGGAAATTACGAGCAGTACTTC

D: -
V: TRBV7-3
J: TRBJ2-1
size: -
CDR3: CASSLGAGPIYEQFF
DNA: TGTGCCAGCAGCTTAGGGGCAGGACCGATTTACGAGCAGTTCTTC

D: TRBD1
V: TRBV27
J: TRBJ2-7
size: -
CDR3: CASSLSSGQLMSYEQYF
DNA: TGTGCCAGCAGTTTATCGTCGGGACAGCTTATGTCCTACGAGCAGTACTTC

D: -
V: TRBV4-1
J: TRBJ2-2
size: -
CDR3: CASSPDLGRGEDTGELFF
DNA: TGCGCCAGCAGCCCCGACCTGGGCAGGGGAGAGGACACCGGGGAGCTGTTTTTT

D: -
V: TRBV5-1
J: TRBJ2-3
size: -
CDR3: CASSLGPVSDTQYF
DNA: TGCGCCAGCAGCTTGGGGCCGGTGTCGGATACGCAGTATTTT

D: -
V: TRBV11-3
J: TRBJ2-3
size: -
CDR3: CASSLGGLGTQYF
DNA: TGTGCCAGCAGCTTAGGGGGGCTTGGTACGCAGTATTTT

D: -
V: TRBV21-1
J: TRBJ1-2
size: -
CDR3: CASSTGTGKNPTF
DNA: TGTGCCAGCAGCACAGGGACAGGGAAGAACCCCACCTTC

D: TRBD2
V: TRBV12-3/TRBV12-4
J: TRBJ2-1
size: -
CDR3: CASSFRRGGLRWSLYNEQFF
DNA: TGTGCCAGCAGTTTCAGGCGGGGGGGCCTCCGTTGGTCCCTTTACAATGAGCAGTTCTTC

D: TRBD1
V: TRBV29-1
J: TRBJ2-1
size: -
CDR3: CSVGQGVNEQFF
DNA: TGCAGCGTAGGACAGGGGGTCAATGAGCAGTTCTTC

D: TRBD1
V: TRBV7-2
J: TRBJ2-1
size: -
CDR3: CASSTTGLGGEQFF
DNA: TGTGCCAGCAGCACGACAGGGCTGGGCGGTGAGCAGTTCTTC

D: TRBD1
V: TRBV9
J: TRBJ1-1
size: -
CDR3: CASSARDRGTEAFF
DNA: TGTGCCAGCAGCGCCCGGGACAGGGGGACTGAAGCTTTCTTT

D: -
V: TRBV7-6
J: TRBJ2-5
size: -
CDR3: CASSFPRIETQYF
DNA: TGTGCCAGCAGCTTTCCCAGGATCGAGACCCAGTACTTC

D: -
V: TRBV9
J: TRBJ2-3
size: -
CDR3: CASSVGGLTVDTQYF
DNA: TGTGCCAGCAGCGTAGGGGGGCTGACTGTGGATACGCAGTATTTT

D: TRBD2
V: TRBV4-3
J: TRBJ2-5
size: -
CDR3: CASSQDGLAGEGETQYF
DNA: TGCGCCAGCAGCCAAGATGGTCTAGCGGGGGAAGGAGAGACCCAGTACTTC

D: TRBD2
V: TRBV6-6
J: TRBJ2-4
size: few
CDR3: CASYLMGGNIQYF
DNA: TGTGCCAGCTACCTAATGGGGGGGAACATTCAGTACTTC

D: TRBD2
V: TRBV7-3
J: TRBJ2-4
size: once
CDR3: CASSASGGVLNEQYF
DNA: TGTGCCAGCAGCGCCAGCGGGGGGGTCCTCAATGAGCAGTACTTC

D: TRBD1
V: TRBV7-3
J: TRBJ2-6
size: few
CDR3: CASSLRPPGQEALEANVLTF
DNA: TGTGCCAGCAGTCTTCGCCCACCGGGACAGGAGGCTCTTGAGGCCAACGTCCTGACTTTC

D: -
V: TRBV7-2
J: TRBJ2-1
size: -
CDR3: CASSLAFGEYNEQFF
DNA: TGTGCCAGCAGCTTAGCTTTTGGGGAATACAATGAGCAGTTCTTC

D: -
V: TRBV7-8
J: TRBJ1-1
size: -
CDR3: CASSSLMVRANTEAFF
DNA: TGTGCCAGCAGCTCCCTTATGGTCAGGGCGAACACTGAAGCTTTCTTT

D: TRBD1
V: TRBV20-1
J: TRBJ2-7
size: few
CDR3: CSYGQAYEQYF
DNA: TGCAGTTACGGACAGGCCTACGAGCAGTACTTC

D: TRBD2
V: TRBV9
J: TRBJ2-7
size: few
CDR3: CASSEGTSGGYEQYF
DNA: TGTGCCAGCAGCGAGGGGACTAGCGGAGGCTACGAGCAGTACTTC

D: TRBD2
V: TRBV12-3/TRBV12-4
J: TRBJ2-5
size: -
CDR3: CASSWRVAGAQETQYF
DNA: TGCGCCAGCAGTTGGAGGGTAGCGGGGGCCCAAGAGACCCAGTACTTC

D: TRBD2
V: TRBV12-3/TRBV12-4
J: TRBJ2-3
size: -
CDR3: CASSFGGGTSTDTQYF
DNA: TGTGCCAGCAGTTTTGGCGGGGGTACTAGCACAGATACGCAGTATTTT

D: TRBD1
V: TRBV11-3
J: TRBJ2-7
size: -
CDR3: CASSFDREIAYEQYF
DNA: TGTGCCAGCAGCTTCGACAGGGAAATAGCCTACGAGCAGTACTTC

D: TRBD1
V: TRBV10-3
J: TRBJ2-1
size: -
CDR3: CAISVDRGYNERFF
DNA: TGTGCCATCAGTGTGGACAGGGGCTACAATGAGCGGTTCTTC

D: -
V: TRBV4-2
J: TRBJ1-1
size: -
CDR3: CASSRLEENTEAFF
DNA: TGTGCCAGCAGCCGATTAGAGGAGAACACTGAAGCTTTCTTT

D: TRBD1
V: TRBV5-1
J: TRBJ2-1
size: -
CDR3: CASSPGTGINEQFF
DNA: TGCGCCAGCAGCCCGGGGACAGGTATTAATGAGCAGTTCTTC

D: TRBD2
V: TRBV5-1
J: TRBJ2-1
size: few
CDR3: CASSPGAGGPNERFF
DNA: TGCGCCAGCAGCCCGGGGGCGGGGGGACCCAATGAGCGGTTCTTC

D: -
V: TRBV6-1
J: TRBJ2-1
size: -
CDR3: CASSENTNYNEQFF
DNA: TGTGCCAGCAGTGAAAACACTAACTACAATGAGCAGTTCTTC

D: -
V: TRBV2
J: TRBJ2-4
size: -
CDR3: CASSEDIQYF
DNA: TGTGCCAGCAGTGAGGACATTCAGTACTTC

D: TRBD2
V: TRBV5-1
J: TRBJ2-1
size: -
CDR3: CASSSRSGGGEQFF
DNA: TGCGCCAGCAGCTCAAGAAGCGGGGGGGGTGAGCAGTTCTTC

D: TRBD1
V: TRBV10-3
J: TRBJ1-2
size: -
CDR3: CAISSTGTGRFNYGYTF
DNA: TGTGCCATCAGTTCTACCGGGACAGGGCGATTTAACTATGGCTACACCTTC

D: -
V: TRBV4-3
J: TRBJ1-2
size: few
CDR3: CASSQALAAPYGYTF
DNA: TGCGCCAGCAGCCAAGCTCTCGCAGCCCCATATGGCTACACCTTC

D: TRBD2
V: TRBV20-1
J: TRBJ2-5
size: -
CDR3: CSARLAGGRYQETQYF
DNA: TGCAGTGCTAGACTAGCGGGGGGCCGTTACCAAGAGACCCAGTACTTC

D: -
V: TRBV20-1
J: TRBJ2-3
size: -
CDR3: CSASYGLPTDTQYF
DNA: TGCAGTGCTAGTTACGGGCTCCCCACAGATACGCAGTATTTT

D: TRBD2
V: TRBV12-3/TRBV12-4
J: TRBJ2-1
size: once
CDR3: CASRTRLSGGSYYNEQFF
DNA: TGTGCCAGCAGAACCCGCCTGAGCGGGGGATCCTACTACAATGAGCAGTTCTTC

D: TRBD1
V: TRBV12-3/TRBV12-4
J: TRBJ1-4
size: few
CDR3: CASSLRQGEGGLFF
DNA: TGTGCCAGCAGTTTACGGCAGGGGGAGGGTGGACTGTTTTTT

D: -
V: TRBV6-5
J: TRBJ2-2
size: -
CDR3: CASSYGGVRAVNTGELFF
DNA: TGTGCCAGCAGTTACGGCGGAGTTAGGGCAGTGAACACCGGGGAGCTGTTTTTT

D: -
V: TRBV12-3/TRBV12-4
J: TRBJ2-5
size: -
CDR3: CASSSGPRRETQYF
DNA: TGTGCCAGCAGTTCCGGACCACGCCGAGAGACCCAGTACTTC

D: TRBD2
V: TRBV10-3
J: TRBJ2-7
size: -
CDR3: CAISFLSGGSYEQYF
DNA: TGTGCCATCAGTTTCCTTAGCGGGGGTTCCTACGAGCAGTACTTC

D: -
V: TRBV6-1
J: TRBJ2-7
size: few
CDR3: CASSEAQMAGVEQYF
DNA: TGTGCCAGCAGTGAAGCGCAAATGGCCGGGGTCGAGCAGTACTTC